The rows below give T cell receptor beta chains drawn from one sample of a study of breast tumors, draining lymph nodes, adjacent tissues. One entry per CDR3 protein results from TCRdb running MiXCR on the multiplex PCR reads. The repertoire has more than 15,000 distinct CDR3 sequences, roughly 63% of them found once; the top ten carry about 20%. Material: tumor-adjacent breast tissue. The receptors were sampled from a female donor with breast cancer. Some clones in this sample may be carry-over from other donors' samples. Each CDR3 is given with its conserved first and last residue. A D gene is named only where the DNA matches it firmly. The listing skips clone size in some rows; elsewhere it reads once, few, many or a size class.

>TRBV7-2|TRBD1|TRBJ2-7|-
TGTGCCAGCACCCCGGGACAGGGACCCTACGAGCAGTACTTC
CASTPGQGPYEQYF
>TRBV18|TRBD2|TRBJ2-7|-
TGTGCCAGCTCACTCACGGCGGGGGTCGGGAGCAGCGAGCAGTACTTC
CASSLTAGVGSSEQYF
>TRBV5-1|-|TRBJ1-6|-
TGTGCCAGCAGTTCCGAGGGGGGGAGTGGTTCACCCCTCCACTTT
CASSSEGGSGSPLHF
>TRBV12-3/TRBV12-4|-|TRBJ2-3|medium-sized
TGTGCCAGCAGTTTTGGCAGGGAAAGCACAGATACGCAGTATTTT
CASSFGRESTDTQYF
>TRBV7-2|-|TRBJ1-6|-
TGTGCCAGCAGCTTCTCGGGGGGGAGCGGTTCACCCCTCCACTTT
CASSFSGGSGSPLHF
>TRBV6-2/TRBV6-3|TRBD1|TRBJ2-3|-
TGTGCCAGCAGGAGACAGGGAATAGCAGATACGCAGTATTTT
CASRRQGIADTQYF
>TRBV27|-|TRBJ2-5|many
TGTGCCAGCAGGTCCCAGGGTCGAGAGACCCAGTACTTC
CASRSQGRETQYF
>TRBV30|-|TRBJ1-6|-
TGTGCCTGGAGGGAGCAGGGATCTTCACCCCTCCACTTT
CAWREQGSSPLHF
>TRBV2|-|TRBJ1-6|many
TGTGCCAGCAGTGAAAGAGGGGCTACGAGTTCACCCCTCCACTTT
CASSERGATSSPLHF
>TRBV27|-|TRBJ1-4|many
TGTGCCAGCAGACCAATAACGTGGAACGAAAAACTGTTTTTT
CASRPITWNEKLFF
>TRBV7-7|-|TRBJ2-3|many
TGTGCTAGCAGCTTAGGGATAGAGGGGAATGAGATGTATTTT
CASSLGIEGNEMYF
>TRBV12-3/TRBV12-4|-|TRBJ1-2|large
TGTGCCAGCAGTCCGTATACAGGGTCCTATGGCTACACCTTC
CASSPYTGSYGYTF